These T cell receptor beta chains were read from a single sample in a study of blood T cell repertoires in COVID-19. Only in-frame clones appear in the TCRdb table, and some are missing; sequencing was by immunoSEQ multiplex PCR. The sample shows some 68,000 clones, 91% of them seen only once. Sequencing input: peripheral blood. The receptors come from a man aged 40-49 years with COVID-19, enrolled during active disease. Each CDR3 is given with its conserved first and last residue. A D gene is named only where the DNA matches it firmly. Size is stated for part of the rows, as once, few or many counts, or as a class when the clone is expanded.

TRBV5-4	NA	NA	TRBJ2-5	TGTGCCAGCAGCCGTGGGGCTCCGGCACAGAATACCCAGTACTTC	CASSRGAPAQNTQYF
TRBV10-2	NA	TRBD1	TRBJ1-1	TGCGCCAGCCAACAGGGGGAAGCTTTCTTT	CASQQGEAFF
TRBV4-2	few	TRBD2	TRBJ2-7	TGTGCCAGCAGCCCCCTAGCGGGGCCCTACGAGGAGCAGTACTTC	CASSPLAGPYEEQYF
TRBV7-9	NA	TRBD1	TRBJ2-5	TGTGCCAGCAGCCCGGGACAGACCCCTCAAGAGACCCAGTACTTC	CASSPGQTPQETQYF
TRBV5-1	few	NA	TRBJ2-5	TGCGCCAGCAGCTTGGCCCAGCAAGAGACCCAGTACTTC	CASSLAQQETQYF
TRBV12-5	few	NA	TRBJ2-7	TGTGCTAGTGGTTTGGTACTCGGCAGGACCTACGAGCAGTACTTC	CASGLVLGRTYEQYF
TRBV29-1	NA	TRBD2	TRBJ2-3	TGCAGCGTTGAGGGTAGCGGGGGGGGCACAGATACGCAGTATTTT	CSVEGSGGGTDTQYF
TRBV30	NA	TRBD1	TRBJ2-2	TGTGCCTGGAGTATGAGGGGGCTCGGCGGGGAGCTGTTTTTT	CAWSMRGLGGELFF
TRBV7-2	once	NA	TRBJ2-5	TGTGCCAGCAGCCCCCAACTAGGAAAAGAGACCCAGTACTTC	CASSPQLGKETQYF
TRBV6-1	NA	TRBD1	TRBJ1-5	TGTGCCAGCAGTGAAGGGATTACAGGGGAACAGCCCCAGCATTTT	CASSEGITGEQPQHF
TRBV30	NA	TRBD2	TRBJ2-1	TGTGCCTGGACCCTCGGACTAGCGCCCTACAATGAGCAGTTCTTC	CAWTLGLAPYNEQFF
TRBV3-1/TRBV3-2	NA	NA	TRBJ1-3	TGTGCCAGCAGTCTCGGGACACTCTCTGGAAACACCATATATTTT	CASSLGTLSGNTIYF
TRBV5-4	NA	TRBD1	TRBJ2-7	TGTGCCAGCAGCCGCCCGGGACAGGGCTCCTACGAGCAGTACTTC	CASSRPGQGSYEQYF